Shown below are 12 T cell receptor beta chains from a single sample sequenced in a study of blood T cell repertoires in COVID-19. TCRdb keeps only in-frame clones here, not all; method: immunoSEQ multiplex PCR. Counted here are more than 80,000 clones, 76% occurring once; the ten biggest clones make up 5% to 8%. Sequences were obtained from peripheral blood. These receptors came from a man at least 80 years old with COVID-19, enrolled during active disease.

The chain uses TRBV21-1 and TRBJ1-5. TRBV21-1 is assigned pseudogene status. This CDR3 region has 13 residues. CDR3 nucleotides: TGTGCCAGCAGCAACCCTACTTGGCAGCCCCAGCATTTT. It codes for CASSNPTWQPQHF.

The V gene is TRBV14, the J gene TRBJ2-1; 16 positions match TRBD2. With V trimmed by 1 base and J by 4 bases, 13 bases remained unmatched. The CDR3 has 21 residues. Germline loops: CDR1 SGHDN, CDR2 FVKESK. CDR3 nucleotides: TGTGCCAGCAGCCAAGGGGCGGGGACTAGCGGGAGGGCTACCATTTACAATGAGCAGTTCTTC. This encodes CASSQGAGTSGRATIYNEQFF.

This chain joins TRBV10-2 and TRBJ2-4; 10 positions match TRBD2. Looked up from germline, CDR1 is WSHSY and CDR2 is SAAADI. The CDR3 has 19 amino acids. V lost 2 bases and J lost 0; bases outside the gene matches: 10. In DNA form, the CDR3 reads TGCGCCAGCAGTGAGAGGGTAGCGGGAGGCGGGGGAGCCAAAAACATTCAGTACTTC. This encodes CASSERVAGGGGAKNIQYF.

The chain uses TRBV2 and TRBJ1-3, with D unresolved. The ends were cut back, 5 bases at V and 0 bases at J, with 5 bases in the middle. Germline CDR1 reads SNHLY; CDR2 reads FYNNEI. The CDR3 loop spans 13 amino acids. In nucleotides, the CDR3 is TGTGCCAGCAGTACAGACTCTGGAAACACCATATATTTT. It specifies CASSTDSGNTIYF. Variable domain in full (rest from reference TRBV2 and TRBJ1-3): EPEVTQTPSHQVTQMGQEVILRCVPISNHLYFYWYRQILGQKVEFLVSFYNNEISEKSEIFDDQFSVERPDGSNFTLKIRSTKLEDSAMYFCASSTDSGNTIYFGEGSWLTVV.

The CDR3 DNA follows: TGTGCCAGTACCTATAGATCTGACAATGAGCAGTTCTTC. It is translated as CASTYRSDNEQFF. This chain connects TRBV19 to TRBJ2-1; D gene ambiguous. CDR1 LNHDA and CDR2 SQIVND come from the germline V gene (reference sequence). The CDR3 has 13 amino acids. V was trimmed by 7 bases and J by 5 bases, leaving 12 bases between them.

The chain is built from TRBV27 and TRBJ2-3, with 8 positions matching TRBD2. Per the germline V gene, CDR1 is MNHEY and CDR2 is SMNVEV (reference sequence). Unmatched junction bases numbered 7, after V lost 4 bases and J lost 4 bases. This CDR3 has 15 residues. This CDR3 is CASSSQTSAADTQYF. In DNA form, the CDR3 reads TGTGCCAGCAGTTCCCAGACTAGCGCTGCAGATACGCAGTATTTT.

The rearrangement links TRBV6-4 to TRBJ2-1; D gene ambiguous. Trimming stripped 0 bases from V and 8 bases from J, with 8 bases between. This CDR3 spans 13 amino acids. The germline V gene has CDR1 MRHNA and CDR2 SNTAGT. The CDR3 loop is CASSDSSVDEQFF. The CDR3 region has the DNA TGTGCCAGCAGTGACTCTTCCGTCGATGAGCAGTTCTTC.

The V call is TRBV5-4, the J call TRBJ2-5; 8 nucleotides line up with TRBD1. There are 15 residues in the CDR3. The J segment lost 5 bases and the V segment lost 2 bases, leaving 8 bases of the junction unmatched. CDR1 is SGHNT, CDR2 YYREEE, per germline (reference sequence). CDR3 sequence: CASSFRQGAGETQYF. CDR3 DNA: TGTGCCAGCAGCTTTCGGCAGGGGGCGGGGGAGACCCAGTACTTC.

The chain recombines TRBV9 with TRBJ2-1, with 7 bases aligning to TRBD2. Trimming at V came to 3 bases and at J to 6 bases, leaving 18 bases not matched to a gene. CDR3 length: 18 residues. Per germline, CDR1 SGDLS and CDR2 YYNGEE. The CDR3 DNA follows: TGTGCCAGCAGCGCCGACACCCTAGCGGCGGGAGAATCCAATGAGCAGTTCTTC. Translation: CASSADTLAAGESNEQFF.

This chain joins TRBV19 and TRBJ2-3, with D perhaps TRBD2 (5 bases). Germline values: CDR1 LNHDA, CDR2 SQIVND (reference sequence). The CDR3 is made up of 16 amino acids. With 3 bases removed from V and 5 bases from J, the gap between germline ends came to 18 bases. The CDR3 loop reads CASSMVSAVAGDTQYF. CDR3 sequence (DNA): TGTGCCAGTAGTATGGTCTCAGCGGTCGCAGGAGATACGCAGTATTTT.

The chain uses TRBV19 and TRBJ1-2, with TRBD1 identical over 8 bases. Trimming took 5 bases from V and 4 from J; bases not matched to a gene: 12. The CDR3 length is 16 residues. In germline, CDR1 is LNHDA, CDR2 SQIVND (reference sequence). The CDR3 loop reads CASSVNRGRWGYGYTF. CDR3 in DNA: TGTGCCAGTAGTGTCAACAGGGGGAGATGGGGCTATGGCTACACCTTC.

This chain links TRBV24-1 with TRBJ2-2; perhaps TRBD1 as D (5 bases). The length of the CDR3 is 17 residues. V was pared by 2 bases and J by 3 bases, with 15 bases between. Germline V gene data show CDR1 as KGHDR and CDR2 as SFDVKD. The CDR3 here is CATSDYDRGSDTGELFF. CDR3 bases: TGTGCCACCAGTGATTACGACAGAGGATCGGACACCGGGGAGCTGTTTTTT.